One T cell receptor (beta chain) is described in this entry. V lost 10 bases to trimming and J lost 4 bases, with 15 bases between them. This CDR3 is built from 13 residues. The germline V gene has CDR1 LNHDA and CDR2 SQIVND (reference sequence). The sample originates from a study of control samples from healthy donors and cancer patients. The protocol was immunoSEQ multiplex PCR, while the TCRdb copy is restricted to in-frame clones and leaves out a portion. The sample lists 100,000 or so clones, around 89% occurring once. Sequencing used blood. The clonotype originates from a young man in good health. The chain combines TRBV19 with TRBJ2-3; TRBD2 might be the D (7 bases). The CDR3 loop reads CATGKGGADTQYF. The DNA for the CDR3 is TGTGCCACCGGAAAGGGGGGGGCAGATACGCAGTATTTT.